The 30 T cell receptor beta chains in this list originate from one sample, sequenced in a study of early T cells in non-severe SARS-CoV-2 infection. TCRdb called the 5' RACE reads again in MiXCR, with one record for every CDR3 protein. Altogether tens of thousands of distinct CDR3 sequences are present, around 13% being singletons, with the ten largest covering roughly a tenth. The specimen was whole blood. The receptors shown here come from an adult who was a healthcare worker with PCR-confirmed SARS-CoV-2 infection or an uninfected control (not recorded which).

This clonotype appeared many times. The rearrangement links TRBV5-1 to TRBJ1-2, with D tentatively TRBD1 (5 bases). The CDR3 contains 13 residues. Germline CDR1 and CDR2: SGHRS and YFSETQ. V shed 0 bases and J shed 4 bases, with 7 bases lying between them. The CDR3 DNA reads TGCGCCAGCAGCTTGGATAGGGGCTATGGCTACACCTTC. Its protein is CASSLDRGYGYTF.

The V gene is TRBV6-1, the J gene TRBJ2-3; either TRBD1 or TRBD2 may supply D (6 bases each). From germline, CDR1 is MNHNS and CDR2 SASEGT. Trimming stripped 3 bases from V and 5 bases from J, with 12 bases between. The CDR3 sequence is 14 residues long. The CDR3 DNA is TGTGCCAGCAGTGATACGGGGGCCGGAGATACGCAGTATTTT. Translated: CASSDTGAGDTQYF.

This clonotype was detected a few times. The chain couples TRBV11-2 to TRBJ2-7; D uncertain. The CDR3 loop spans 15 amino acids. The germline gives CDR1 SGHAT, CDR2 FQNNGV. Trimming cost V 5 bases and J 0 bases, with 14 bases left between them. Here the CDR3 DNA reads TGTGCCAGCAGCCCGATGTGGCGGAACTCCTACGAGCAGTACTTC. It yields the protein CASSPMWRNSYEQYF.

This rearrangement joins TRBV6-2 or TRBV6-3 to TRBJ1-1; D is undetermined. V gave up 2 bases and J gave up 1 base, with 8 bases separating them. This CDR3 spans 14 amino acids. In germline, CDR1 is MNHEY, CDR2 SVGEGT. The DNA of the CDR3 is TGTGCCAGCAGTTACCCAAGGAGGAACACTGAAGCTTTCTTT. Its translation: CASSYPRRNTEAFF.

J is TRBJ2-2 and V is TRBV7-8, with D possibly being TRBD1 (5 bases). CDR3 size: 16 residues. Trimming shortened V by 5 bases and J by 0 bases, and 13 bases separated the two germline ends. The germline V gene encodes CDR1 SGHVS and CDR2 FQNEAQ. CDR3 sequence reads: CASSPDRTPNTGELFF. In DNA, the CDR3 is TGTGCCAGCAGCCCTGACAGAACCCCGAACACCGGGGAGCTGTTTTTT.

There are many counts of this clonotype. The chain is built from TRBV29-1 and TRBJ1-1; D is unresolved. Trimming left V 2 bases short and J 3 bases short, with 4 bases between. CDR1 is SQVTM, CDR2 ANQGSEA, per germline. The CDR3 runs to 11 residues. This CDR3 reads CSVEWHTEAFF. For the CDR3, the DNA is TGCAGCGTTGAATGGCACACTGAAGCTTTCTTT.

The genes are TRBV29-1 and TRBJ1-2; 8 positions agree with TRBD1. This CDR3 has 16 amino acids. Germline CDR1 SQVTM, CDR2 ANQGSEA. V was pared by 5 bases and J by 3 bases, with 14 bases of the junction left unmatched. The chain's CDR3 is CSVSGTGGTRDYGYTF. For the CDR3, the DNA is TGCAGCGTTTCCGGGACAGGAGGGACTAGAGACTATGGCTACACCTTC.

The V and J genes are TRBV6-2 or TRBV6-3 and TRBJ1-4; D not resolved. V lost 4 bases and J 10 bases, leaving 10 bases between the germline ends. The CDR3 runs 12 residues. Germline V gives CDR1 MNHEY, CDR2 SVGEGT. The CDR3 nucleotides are TGTGCCAGCAGTTCTTCCGGCCGAAAACTGTTTTTT. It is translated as CASSSSGRKLFF.

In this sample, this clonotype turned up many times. CDR3 coding DNA: TGTGCCAGCAGCTTAGGGCGACAAGAGACCCAGTACTTC. It translates to CASSLGRQETQYF. V gene TRBV11-2 combines with J gene TRBJ2-5; D remains unclear. The CDR3 contains 13 residues. Germline lookup yields CDR1 SGHAT and CDR2 FQNNGV. The V end lost 1 base, the J end lost 2 bases, and 5 bases lay between the germline ends.

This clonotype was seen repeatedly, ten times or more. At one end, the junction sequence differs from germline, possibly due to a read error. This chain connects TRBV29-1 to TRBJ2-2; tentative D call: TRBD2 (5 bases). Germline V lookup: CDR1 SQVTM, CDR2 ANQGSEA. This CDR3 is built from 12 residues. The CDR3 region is CSVEKETGELFF. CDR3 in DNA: TGCAGCGTTGAAAAGGAAACCGGGGAGCTTTTTTTT.

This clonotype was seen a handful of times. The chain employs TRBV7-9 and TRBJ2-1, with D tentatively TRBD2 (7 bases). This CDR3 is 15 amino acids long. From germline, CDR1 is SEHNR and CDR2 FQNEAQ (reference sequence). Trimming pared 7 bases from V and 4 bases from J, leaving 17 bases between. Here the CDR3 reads CASTTPGGRYNEQFF. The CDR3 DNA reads TGTGCCAGCACCACCCCGGGGGGCCGGTACAATGAGCAGTTCTTC.

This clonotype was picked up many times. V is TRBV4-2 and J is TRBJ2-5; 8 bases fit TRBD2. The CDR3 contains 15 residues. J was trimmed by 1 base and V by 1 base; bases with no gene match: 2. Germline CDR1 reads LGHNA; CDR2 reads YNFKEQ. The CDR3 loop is CASSQGTSPQETQYF. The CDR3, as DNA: TGTGCCAGCAGCCAAGGGACTAGCCCCCAAGAGACCCAGTACTTC.

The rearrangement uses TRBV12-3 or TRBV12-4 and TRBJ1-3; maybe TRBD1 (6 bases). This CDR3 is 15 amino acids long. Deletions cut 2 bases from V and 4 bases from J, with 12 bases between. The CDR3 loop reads CASSLRWQGGNTIYF. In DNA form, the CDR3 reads TGTGCCAGCAGTTTACGGTGGCAGGGGGGAAACACCATATATTTT.

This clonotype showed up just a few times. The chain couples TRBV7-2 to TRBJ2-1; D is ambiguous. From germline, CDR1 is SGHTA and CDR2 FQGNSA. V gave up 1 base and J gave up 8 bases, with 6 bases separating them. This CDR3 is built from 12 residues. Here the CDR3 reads CASSLDHYEQFF. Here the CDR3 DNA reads TGTGCCAGCAGCTTAGACCACTATGAGCAGTTCTTC.

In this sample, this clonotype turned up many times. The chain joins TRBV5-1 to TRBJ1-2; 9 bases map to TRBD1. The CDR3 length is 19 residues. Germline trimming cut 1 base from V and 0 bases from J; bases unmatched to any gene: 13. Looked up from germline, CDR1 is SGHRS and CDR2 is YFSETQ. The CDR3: CASSLLWRDRDDTNYGYTF. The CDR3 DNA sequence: TGCGCCAGCAGCTTGCTCTGGCGGGACAGGGACGATACTAACTATGGCTACACCTTC.

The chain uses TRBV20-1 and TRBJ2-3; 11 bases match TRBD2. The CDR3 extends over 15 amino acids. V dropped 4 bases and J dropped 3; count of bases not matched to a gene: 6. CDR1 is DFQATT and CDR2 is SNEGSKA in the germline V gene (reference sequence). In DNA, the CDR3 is TGCAGTGCTAATAGCGGGGGGGCCGGGACAGATACGCAGTATTTT. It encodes CSANSGGAGTDTQYF.

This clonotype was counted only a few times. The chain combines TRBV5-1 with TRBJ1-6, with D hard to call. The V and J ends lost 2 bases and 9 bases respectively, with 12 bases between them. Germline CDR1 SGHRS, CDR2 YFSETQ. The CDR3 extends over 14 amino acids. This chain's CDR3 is CASSLQSDGSPLHF. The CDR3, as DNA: TGCGCCAGCAGCTTACAGTCGGACGGTTCACCCCTCCACTTT.

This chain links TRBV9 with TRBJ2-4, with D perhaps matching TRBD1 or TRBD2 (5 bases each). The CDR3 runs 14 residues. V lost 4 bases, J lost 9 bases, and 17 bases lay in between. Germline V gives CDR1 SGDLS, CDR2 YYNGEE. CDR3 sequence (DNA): TGTGCCAGCAGCATTCTAGCTGGGACCGGCATTCAGTACTTC. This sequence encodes CASSILAGTGIQYF.

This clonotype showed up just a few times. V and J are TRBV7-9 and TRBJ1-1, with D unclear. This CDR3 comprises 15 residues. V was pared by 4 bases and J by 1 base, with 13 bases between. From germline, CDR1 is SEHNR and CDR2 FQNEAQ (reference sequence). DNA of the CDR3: TGTGCCAGCAGCTCCCCTGACATTGGGAACACTGAAGCTTTCTTT. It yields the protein CASSSPDIGNTEAFF.

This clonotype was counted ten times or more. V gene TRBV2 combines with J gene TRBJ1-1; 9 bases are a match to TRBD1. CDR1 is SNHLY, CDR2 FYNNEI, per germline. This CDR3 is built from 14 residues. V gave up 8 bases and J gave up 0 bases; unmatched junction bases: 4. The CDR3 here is CASGQGNMNTEAFF. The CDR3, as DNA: TGTGCCAGCGGACAGGGGAATATGAACACTGAAGCTTTCTTT. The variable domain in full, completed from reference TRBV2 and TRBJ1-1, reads EPEVTQTPSHQVTQMGQEVILRCVPISNHLYFYWYRQILGQKVEFLVSFYNNEISEKSEIFDDQFSVERPDGSNFTLKIRSTKLEDSAMYFCASGQGNMNTEAFFGQGTRLTVV.

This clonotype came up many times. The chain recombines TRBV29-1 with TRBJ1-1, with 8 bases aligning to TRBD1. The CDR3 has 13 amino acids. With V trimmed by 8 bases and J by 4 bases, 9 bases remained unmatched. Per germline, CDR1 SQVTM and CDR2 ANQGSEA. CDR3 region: CSSWTGQGTEAFF. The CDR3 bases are TGCAGCTCCTGGACAGGGCAGGGCACTGAAGCTTTCTTT.

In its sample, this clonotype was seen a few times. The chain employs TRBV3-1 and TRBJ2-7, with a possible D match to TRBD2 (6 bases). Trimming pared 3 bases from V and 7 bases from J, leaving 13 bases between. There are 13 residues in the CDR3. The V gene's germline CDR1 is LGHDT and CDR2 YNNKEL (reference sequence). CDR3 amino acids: CASSHLDGGEQYF. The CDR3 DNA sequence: TGTGCCAGCAGCCATCTGGATGGGGGGGAGCAGTACTTC.

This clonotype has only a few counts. CDR3 DNA sequence: TGCAGCGTCCAGAGCTCCTACGAGCAGTACTTC. This codes for CSVQSSYEQYF. This rearrangement joins TRBV29-1 to TRBJ2-7, with D unclear. Germline V CDR1 and CDR2: SQVTM, ANQGSEA. The CDR3 is 11 residues long. V was shortened by 6 bases and J by 0 bases, with 6 bases between the two germline ends.

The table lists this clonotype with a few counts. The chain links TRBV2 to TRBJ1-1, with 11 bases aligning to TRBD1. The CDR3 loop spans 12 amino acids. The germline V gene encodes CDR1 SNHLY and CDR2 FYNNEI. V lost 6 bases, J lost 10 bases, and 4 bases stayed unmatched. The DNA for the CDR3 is TGTGCCAGCAGCGGACAGGGGGCTACAGCTTTCTTT. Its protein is CASSGQGATAFF. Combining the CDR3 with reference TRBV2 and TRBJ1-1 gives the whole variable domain EPEVTQTPSHQVTQMGQEVILRCVPISNHLYFYWYRQILGQKVEFLVSFYNNEISEKSEIFDDQFSVERPDGSNFTLKIRSTKLEDSAMYFCASSGQGATAFFGQGTRLTVV.

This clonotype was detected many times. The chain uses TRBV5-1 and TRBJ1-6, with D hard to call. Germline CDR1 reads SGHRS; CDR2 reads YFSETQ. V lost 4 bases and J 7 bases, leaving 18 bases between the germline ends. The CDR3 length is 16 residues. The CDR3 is CASSPLSGGKNSPLHF. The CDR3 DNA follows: TGCGCCAGCAGCCCCCTAAGTGGAGGCAAGAATTCACCCCTCCACTTT.

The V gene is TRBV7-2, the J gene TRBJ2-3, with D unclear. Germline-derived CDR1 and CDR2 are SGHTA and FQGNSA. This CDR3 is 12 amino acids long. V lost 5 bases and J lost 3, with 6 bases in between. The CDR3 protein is CASSTRTDTQYF. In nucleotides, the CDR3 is TGTGCCAGCAGCACGAGGACAGATACGCAGTATTTT.

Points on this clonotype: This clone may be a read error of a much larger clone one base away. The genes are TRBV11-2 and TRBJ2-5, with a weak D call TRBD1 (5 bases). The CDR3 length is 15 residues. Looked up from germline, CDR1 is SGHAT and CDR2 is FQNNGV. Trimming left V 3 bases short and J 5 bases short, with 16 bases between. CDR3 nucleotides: TGTGCCAGCAGCTTTACATGGGGCACCGCGGAGACCCAGTACTTC. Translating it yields CASSFTWGTAETQYF.

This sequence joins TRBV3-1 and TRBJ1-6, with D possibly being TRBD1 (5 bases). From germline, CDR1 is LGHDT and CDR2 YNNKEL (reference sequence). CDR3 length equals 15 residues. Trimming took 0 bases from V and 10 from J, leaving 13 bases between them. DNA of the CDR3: TGTGCCAGCAGCCAAGAGAGGCAGGGCGGATCACCCCTCCACTTT. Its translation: CASSQERQGGSPLHF.

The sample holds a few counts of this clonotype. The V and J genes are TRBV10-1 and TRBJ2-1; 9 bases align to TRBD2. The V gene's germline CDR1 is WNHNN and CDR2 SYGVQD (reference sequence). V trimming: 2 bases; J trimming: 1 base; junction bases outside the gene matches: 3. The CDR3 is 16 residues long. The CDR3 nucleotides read TGCGCCAGCAGTGAGGCTAGCGGGGAGTCCTACAATGAGCAGTTCTTC. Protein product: CASSEASGESYNEQFF.

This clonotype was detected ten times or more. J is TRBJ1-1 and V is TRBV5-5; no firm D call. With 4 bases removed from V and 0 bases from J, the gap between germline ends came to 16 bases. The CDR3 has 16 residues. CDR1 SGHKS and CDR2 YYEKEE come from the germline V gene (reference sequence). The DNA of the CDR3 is TGTGCCAGCAGCGGCAACTCACAGCTATTGAACACTGAAGCTTTCTTT. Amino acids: CASSGNSQLLNTEAFF. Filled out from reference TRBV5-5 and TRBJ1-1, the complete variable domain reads DAGVTQSPTHLIKTRGQQVTLRCSPISGHKSVSWYQQVLGQGPQFIFQYYEKEERGRGNFPDRFSARQFPNYSSELNVNALLLGDSALYLCASSGNSQLLNTEAFFGQGTRLTVV.